Below, 17 T cell receptor beta chains from the same sample are listed, as sequenced in a study of regulatory T cells in long-lasting Graves disease. Time point: newly diagnosed GD, antithyroid drugs for less than 3 months. The TCR library used RNA extracted from PBMCs. Combining iRepertoire HTBI primers with Arm-PCR of CDR3 regions, the authors built TCR beta libraries. TCRdb analysed the multiplex PCR reads with MiXCR anew, one entry per CDR3 protein. This table holds around 450,000 distinct CDR3 sequences, approximately 15% found once. Another study also made use of these data, one on T cells in Graves' hyperthyroidism and ophthalmopathy.

Sequencing used peripheral blood mononuclear cells (PBMCs), obtained at new diagnosis, from a patient treated with antithyroid drugs. The receptors derive from a woman between 40 and 55 years old with Graves disease.

In DNA, the CDR3 is TGCAGTGCTAAGACAGGATCCACCGGGGAGCTGTTTTTT. It yields the protein CSAKTGSTGELFF. This chain joins TRBV20-1 and TRBJ2-2; D possibly corresponds to TRBD1 (6 bases). Trimming took 4 bases from V and 4 from J, leaving 10 bases between them. This CDR3 has 13 residues. CDR1 is DFQATT, CDR2 SNEGSKA, per germline (reference sequence).

The sample holds a few counts of this clonotype. The chain uses TRBV4-1 and TRBJ1-5, with TRBD1 matching over 10 bases. With V trimmed by 3 bases and J by 4 bases, 9 bases remained unmatched. The CDR3 length is 17 residues. Germline-derived CDR1 and CDR2 are MGHRA and YSYEKL. The CDR3 loop reads CASSHLGQGERNQPQHF. The CDR3 nucleotides read TGCGCCAGCAGCCACCTTGGACAGGGGGAAAGGAATCAGCCCCAGCATTTT.

This chain joins TRBV6-1 and TRBJ1-2; possibly TRBD1 for D (6 bases). Germline CDR1 MNHNS, CDR2 SASEGT. Trimming pared 7 bases from V and 8 bases from J, leaving 14 bases between. This CDR3 contains 12 residues. In DNA form, the CDR3 reads TGTGCCAGCATCGGGGGCGGAGGGGGCTACACCTTC. It is translated as CASIGGGGGYTF.

This clonotype was found many times. This sequence joins TRBV3-1 and TRBJ2-7; TRBD2 matches at 8 bases. CDR1 is LGHDT and CDR2 is YNNKEL in the germline V gene (reference sequence). The CDR3 spans 14 residues. The V gene end was trimmed by 4 bases and the J gene end by 7 bases; junction bases not matched to a gene: 9. CDR3 coding DNA: TGTGCCAGCAGCCGCGACGGGAGGGCAGGGGAGCAGTACTTC. It yields the protein CASSRDGRAGEQYF.

This clonotype has a handful of counts. V gene TRBV9 combines with J gene TRBJ2-7; D not resolved. CDR1 is SGDLS and CDR2 is YYNGEE in the germline V gene. V lost 4 bases, J lost 5 bases, and 13 bases lay in between. The CDR3 covers 13 residues. The CDR3 protein is CASSTPGLHEQYF. Written as DNA, the CDR3 is TGTGCCAGCAGCACCCCCGGTCTCCACGAGCAGTACTTC.

The gene calls are TRBV15 and TRBJ1-5; D not resolved. V lost 4 bases, J lost 0 bases, and 10 bases lay in between. Looked up from germline, CDR1 is LNHNV and CDR2 is YYDKDF (reference sequence). There are 15 residues in the CDR3. The CDR3 reads CATSTYPDSNQPQHF. CDR3 nucleotide sequence: TGTGCCACCAGCACCTACCCTGATAGCAATCAGCCCCAGCATTTT.

The sample holds many counts of this clonotype. This chain joins TRBV13 and TRBJ2-2; TRBD2 aligns across 9 bases. CDR1 PRHDT and CDR2 FYEKMQ come from the germline V gene (reference sequence). This CDR3 has 16 amino acids. The V gene end was trimmed by 4 bases and the J gene end by 4 bases; junction bases not matched to a gene: 7. CDR3 region: CASSYLAGEGTGELFF. The CDR3 DNA reads as TGTGCCAGCAGCTATTTAGCGGGAGAGGGCACCGGGGAGCTGTTTTTT.

The V call is TRBV9, the J call TRBJ2-3; either TRBD1 or TRBD2 may supply D (7 bases each). Trimming shortened V by 0 bases and J by 5 bases, and 13 bases separated the two germline ends. The CDR3 is made up of 15 amino acids. Germline lookup yields CDR1 SGDLS and CDR2 YYNGEE. The CDR3 loop reads CASSVGGGGRDTQYF. As DNA, the CDR3 is TGTGCCAGCAGCGTAGGAGGGGGCGGGAGAGATACGCAGTATTTT.

This clonotype showed up many times. V usage is TRBV2 and J usage is TRBJ2-3; TRBD2 matches at 9 bases. V dropped 6 bases and J dropped 0; count of bases not matched to a gene: 16. The CDR3 is 19 amino acids. Germline V CDR1 and CDR2: SNHLY, FYNNEI. The CDR3 protein is CASRPVARGRAGSTDTQYF. CDR3 sequence (DNA): TGTGCCAGCAGACCCGTTGCCCGCGGGAGGGCGGGCAGCACAGATACGCAGTATTTT.

This clonotype turned up a few times. J is TRBJ1-1 and V is TRBV6-2 or TRBV6-3; D not resolved. The length of the CDR3 is 18 residues. The V gene's germline CDR1 is MNHEY and CDR2 SVGEGT. V lost 7 bases and J 1 base, leaving 25 bases between the germline ends. CDR3 loop: CASTLEGGTTLTNTEAFF. Written as DNA, the CDR3 is TGTGCCAGCACCCTTGAGGGCGGCACAACCCTTACGAACACTGAAGCTTTCTTT.

A few counts support this clonotype. The chain is built from TRBV4-1 and TRBJ2-7; 9 bases are a match to TRBD1. The V gene's germline CDR1 is MGHRA and CDR2 YSYEKL. The CDR3 extends over 16 amino acids. The V and J ends lost 4 bases and 6 bases, in that order; junction bases with no gene match: 13. CDR3 in amino acids: CASSPGWWDREFEQYF. The CDR3 DNA sequence: TGCGCCAGCAGCCCCGGGTGGTGGGACAGGGAGTTCGAGCAGTACTTC.

This clonotype was picked up many times. The rearrangement links TRBV28 to TRBJ1-1, with D perhaps matching TRBD1 (5 bases). Germline lookup yields CDR1 MDHEN and CDR2 SYDVKM. V lost 5 bases to trimming and J lost 0 bases, with 7 bases between them. CDR3 length equals 13 residues. This CDR3 reads CASSGHLNTEAFF. CDR3 in DNA: TGTGCCAGCAGTGGACACCTGAACACTGAAGCTTTCTTT.

The rearrangement uses TRBV3-1 and TRBJ1-2; 10 bases fit TRBD1. The CDR3 spans 14 residues. The ends lost 5 bases at V and 6 bases at J; junction bases unmatched: 6. Germline V gives CDR1 LGHDT, CDR2 YNNKEL (reference sequence). CDR3 DNA sequence: TGTGCCAGCAGCACTCGGACAGGGGGAGATGGCTACACCTTC. Its translation is CASSTRTGGDGYTF.

The V and J genes are TRBV12-5 and TRBJ2-1; 9 bases are a match to TRBD1. V was pared by 3 bases and J by 10 bases, with 10 bases of the junction left unmatched. CDR3 length: 15 amino acids. The V gene's germline CDR1 is LGHNT and CDR2 FRNRAP. In DNA form, the CDR3 reads TGTGCTAGTGGTTTACAGGGGGCCCCGACTCCCGAGCAGTTCTTC. It encodes CASGLQGAPTPEQFF.

In this sample, this clonotype turned up many times. The chain uses TRBV11-2 and TRBJ2-1; 8 bases map to TRBD2. This CDR3 is built from 16 residues. After removal of 5 bases from V and 6 bases from J, the junction contained 12 bases not matched to a gene. The germline V gene has CDR1 SGHAT and CDR2 FQNNGV. CDR3 nucleotide sequence: TGTGCCAGCAGCCCCCGCGATAAAGCGGGAGTCAATGAGCAGTTCTTC. The encoded protein is CASSPRDKAGVNEQFF.

The rearrangement uses TRBV6-9 and TRBJ2-7, with 7 bases aligning to TRBD1. The germline CDR1 and CDR2 sequences are MNHGY and SVAAGI. The CDR3 length is 16 residues. Germline trimming cut 3 bases from V and 0 bases from J; bases unmatched to any gene: 8. In nucleotides, the CDR3 is TGTGCCAGCAGTTACCCGCTGGACAGGAACTCCTACGAGCAGTACTTC. The encoded protein is CASSYPLDRNSYEQYF.

In this sample, this clonotype turned up a few times. The V and J genes are TRBV5-8 and TRBJ2-5; 13 nucleotides agree with TRBD2. The CDR3 extends over 17 amino acids. V gave up 2 bases and J gave up 2 bases; unmatched junction bases: 6. From germline, CDR1 is SGHTS and CDR2 YDEGEE. This chain's CDR3 is CASSLGLAGDQQETQYF. The CDR3 region has the DNA TGTGCCAGCAGCTTAGGACTAGCGGGAGACCAACAAGAGACCCAGTACTTC.